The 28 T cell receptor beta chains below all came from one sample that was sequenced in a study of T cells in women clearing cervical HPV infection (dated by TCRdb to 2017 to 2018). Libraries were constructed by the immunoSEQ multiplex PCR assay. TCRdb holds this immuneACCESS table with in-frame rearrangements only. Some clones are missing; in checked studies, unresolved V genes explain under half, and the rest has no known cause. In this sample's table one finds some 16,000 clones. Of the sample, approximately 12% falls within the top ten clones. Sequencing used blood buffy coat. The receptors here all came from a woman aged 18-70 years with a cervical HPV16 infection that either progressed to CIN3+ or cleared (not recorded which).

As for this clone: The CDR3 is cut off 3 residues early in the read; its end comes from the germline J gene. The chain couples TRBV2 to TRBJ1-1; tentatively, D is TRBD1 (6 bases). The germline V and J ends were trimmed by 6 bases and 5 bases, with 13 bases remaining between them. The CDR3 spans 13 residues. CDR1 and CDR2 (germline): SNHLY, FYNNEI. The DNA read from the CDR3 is TGTGCCAGCAGCCAGGGGAGGGAAACTGAA. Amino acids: CASSQGRETE. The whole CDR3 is CASSQGRETEAFF.

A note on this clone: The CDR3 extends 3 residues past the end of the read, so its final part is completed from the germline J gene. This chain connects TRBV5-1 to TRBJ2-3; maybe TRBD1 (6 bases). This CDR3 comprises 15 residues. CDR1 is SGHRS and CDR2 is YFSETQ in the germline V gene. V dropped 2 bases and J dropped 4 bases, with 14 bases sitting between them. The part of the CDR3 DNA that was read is TGCGCCAGCAGCTTAAGGGGGTTAGGGGCAGATACG. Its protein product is CASSLRGLGADT. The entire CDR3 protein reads CASSLRGLGADTQYF. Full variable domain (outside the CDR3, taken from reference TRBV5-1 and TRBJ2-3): KAGVTQTPRYLIKTRGQQVTLSCSPISGHRSVSWYQQTPGQGLQFLFEYFSETQRNKGNFPGRFSGRQFSNSRSEMNVSTLELGDSALYLCASSLRGLGADTQYFGPGTRLTVL.

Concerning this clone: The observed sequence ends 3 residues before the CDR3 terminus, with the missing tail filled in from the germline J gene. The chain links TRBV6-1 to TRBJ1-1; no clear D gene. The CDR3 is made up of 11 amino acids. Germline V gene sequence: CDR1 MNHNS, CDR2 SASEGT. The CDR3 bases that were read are TGTGCCAGCAGTGAAGATCGTGTA. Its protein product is CASSEDRV. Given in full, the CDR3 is CASSEDRVAFF.

The CDR3 loop reads CASSSGTGNYEQYF. The covered CDR3 bases are TGTGCCAGCAGTTCCGGGACAGGGAATTACGAG. The chain has TRBV2 and TRBJ2-7; 9 nucleotides align to TRBD1. Read coverage stops 3 residues before the CDR3 terminus; the germline J gene supplies the remainder. Trimming cost V 5 bases and J 4 bases; bases outside gene matches: 6. The germline gives CDR1 SNHLY, CDR2 FYNNEI. This CDR3 region has 14 residues.

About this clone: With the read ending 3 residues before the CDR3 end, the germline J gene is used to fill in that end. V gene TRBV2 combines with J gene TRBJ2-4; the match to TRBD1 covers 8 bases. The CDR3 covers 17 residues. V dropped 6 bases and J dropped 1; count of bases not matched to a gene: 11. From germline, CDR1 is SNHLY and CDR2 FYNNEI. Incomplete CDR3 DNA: TGTGCCAGCAGGGGACAGGCAAGTAATGGGGCCAAAAACATT. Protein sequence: CASRGQASNGAKNI. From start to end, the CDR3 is CASRGQASNGAKNIQYF.

The CDR3 sequence is CASSEFTTGGLEAFF. The CDR3 DNA, read in part, is TGCGCCAGCAGTGAGTTTACAACAGGGGGCCTTGAA. The chain links TRBV10-1 to TRBJ1-1; TRBD1 aligns across 9 bases. The CDR3 extends 3 residues past the end of the read, so its final part is completed from the germline J gene. Germline V gene data show CDR1 as WNHNN and CDR2 as SYGVQD (reference sequence). After removal of 1 base from V and 7 bases from J, the junction contained 7 bases not matched to a gene. The CDR3 extends over 15 amino acids.

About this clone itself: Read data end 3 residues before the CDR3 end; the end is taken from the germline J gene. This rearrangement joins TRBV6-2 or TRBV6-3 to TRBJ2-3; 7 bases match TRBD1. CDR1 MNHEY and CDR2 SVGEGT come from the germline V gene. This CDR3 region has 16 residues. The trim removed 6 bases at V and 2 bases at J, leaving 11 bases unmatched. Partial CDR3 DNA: TGTGCCAGCAGCCTAGACAGGGAATTGAACACAGATACG. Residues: CASSLDRELNTDT. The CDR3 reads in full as CASSLDRELNTDTQYF.

The part of the CDR3 DNA that was read is TGCAGTGCTTGGGGACAGGGAGATCCAGATACG. Residues: CSAWGQGDPDT. From start to end, the CDR3 is CSAWGQGDPDTQYF. The V call is TRBV20-1, the J call TRBJ2-3, with 9 bases aligning to TRBD1. The CDR3 end falls 3 residues outside the read, so it is completed with the germline J gene. The CDR3 has 14 residues. The junction had 7 bases not matched to a gene; V was cut back by 5 bases and J by 4 bases. CDR1 and CDR2 (germline): DFQATT, SNEGSKA (reference sequence).

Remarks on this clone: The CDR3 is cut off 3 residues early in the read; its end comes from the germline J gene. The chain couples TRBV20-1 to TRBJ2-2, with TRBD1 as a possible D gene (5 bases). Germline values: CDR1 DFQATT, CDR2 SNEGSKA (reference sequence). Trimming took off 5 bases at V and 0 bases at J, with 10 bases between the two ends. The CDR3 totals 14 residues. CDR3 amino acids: CSALVRANTGELFF. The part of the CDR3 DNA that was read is TGCAGTGCTCTGGTCAGGGCGAACACCGGGGAG.

CDR3 protein: CASSLSEITTGNEQFF. The part of the CDR3 DNA that was read is TGTGCCAGCAGCCTATCGGAAATCACCACAGGGAATGAG. The J gene is TRBJ2-1, the V gene TRBV2, with D perhaps TRBD1 (6 bases). From the germline J gene comes the end of the CDR3, since the read stops 3 residues before it. V dropped 6 bases and J dropped 7 bases, with 22 bases sitting between them. CDR1 SNHLY and CDR2 FYNNEI come from the germline V gene. CDR3 length: 16 amino acids.

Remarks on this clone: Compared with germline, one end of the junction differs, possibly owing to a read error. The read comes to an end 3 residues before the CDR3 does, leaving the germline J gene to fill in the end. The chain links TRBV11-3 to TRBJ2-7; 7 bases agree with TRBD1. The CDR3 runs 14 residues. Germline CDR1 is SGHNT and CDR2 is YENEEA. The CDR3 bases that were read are TGTGCCGGCAGCTTGAGGGGACAGTCCTACGAG. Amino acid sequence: CAGSLRGQSYE. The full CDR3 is CAGSLRGQSYEQYF.

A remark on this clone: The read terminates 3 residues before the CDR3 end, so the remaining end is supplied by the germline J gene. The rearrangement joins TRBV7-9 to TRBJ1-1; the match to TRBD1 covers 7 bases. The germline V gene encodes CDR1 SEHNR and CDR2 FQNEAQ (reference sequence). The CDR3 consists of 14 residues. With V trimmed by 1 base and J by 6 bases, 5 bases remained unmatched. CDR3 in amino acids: CASSLEGGIAEAFF. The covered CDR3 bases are TGTGCCAGCAGCTTAGAAGGGGGCATTGCTGAA.

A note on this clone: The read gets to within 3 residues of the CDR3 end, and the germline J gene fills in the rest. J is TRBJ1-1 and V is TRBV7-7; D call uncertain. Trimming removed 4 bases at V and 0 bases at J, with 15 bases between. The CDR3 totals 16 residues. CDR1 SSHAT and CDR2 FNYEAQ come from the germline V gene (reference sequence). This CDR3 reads CASSSNGRQMNTEAFF. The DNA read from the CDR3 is TGTGCCAGCAGCTCGAATGGGCGACAAATGAACACTGAA.

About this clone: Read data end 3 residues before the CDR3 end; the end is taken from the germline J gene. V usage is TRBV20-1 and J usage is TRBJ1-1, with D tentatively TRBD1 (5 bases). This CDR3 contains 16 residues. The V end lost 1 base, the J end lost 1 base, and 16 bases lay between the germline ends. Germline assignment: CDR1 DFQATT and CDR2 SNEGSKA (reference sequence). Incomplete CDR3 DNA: TGCAGTGCTAGAGTGGGGGGGTCGGGGGAGAACACTGAA. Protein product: CSARVGGSGENTE. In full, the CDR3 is CSARVGGSGENTEAFF.

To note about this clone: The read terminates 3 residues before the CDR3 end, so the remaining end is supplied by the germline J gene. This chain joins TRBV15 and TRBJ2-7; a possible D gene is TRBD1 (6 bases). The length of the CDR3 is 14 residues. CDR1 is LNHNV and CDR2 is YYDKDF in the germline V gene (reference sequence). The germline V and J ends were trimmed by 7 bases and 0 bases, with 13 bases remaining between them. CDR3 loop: CATTSDRNSYEQYF. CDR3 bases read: TGTGCCACCACCAGTGACAGGAACTCCTACGAG.

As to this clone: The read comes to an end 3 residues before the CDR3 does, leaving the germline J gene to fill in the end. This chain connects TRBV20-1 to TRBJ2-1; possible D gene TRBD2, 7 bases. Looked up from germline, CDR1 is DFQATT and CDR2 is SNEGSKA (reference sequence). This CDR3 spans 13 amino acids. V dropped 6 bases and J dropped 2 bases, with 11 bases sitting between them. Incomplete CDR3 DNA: TGCAGTGCGGGGGGGGACACCTACAATGAG. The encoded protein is CSAGGDTYNE. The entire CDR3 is CSAGGDTYNEQFF.

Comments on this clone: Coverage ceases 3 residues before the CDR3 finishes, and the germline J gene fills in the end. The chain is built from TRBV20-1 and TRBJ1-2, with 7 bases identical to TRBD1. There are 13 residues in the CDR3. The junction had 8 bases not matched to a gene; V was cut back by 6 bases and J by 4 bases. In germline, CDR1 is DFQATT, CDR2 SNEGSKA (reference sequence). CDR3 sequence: CSAAISGGYGYTF. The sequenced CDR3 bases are TGCAGTGCCGCCATCTCAGGGGGCTATGGC.

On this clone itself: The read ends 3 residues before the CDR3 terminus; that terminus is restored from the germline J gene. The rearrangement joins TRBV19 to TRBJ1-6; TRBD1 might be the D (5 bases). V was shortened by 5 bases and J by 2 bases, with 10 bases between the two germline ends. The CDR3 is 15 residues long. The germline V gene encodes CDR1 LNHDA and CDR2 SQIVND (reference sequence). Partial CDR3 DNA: TGTGCCAGTAGTGCCCGACAGACCTATAATTCACCC. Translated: CASSARQTYNSP. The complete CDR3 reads CASSARQTYNSPLHF. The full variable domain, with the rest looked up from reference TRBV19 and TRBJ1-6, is DGGITQSPKYLFRKEGQNVTLSCEQNLNHDAMYWYRQDPGQGLRLIYYSQIVNDFQKGDIAEGYSVSREKKESFPLTVTSAQKNPTAFYLCASSARQTYNSPLHFGNGTRLTVT.

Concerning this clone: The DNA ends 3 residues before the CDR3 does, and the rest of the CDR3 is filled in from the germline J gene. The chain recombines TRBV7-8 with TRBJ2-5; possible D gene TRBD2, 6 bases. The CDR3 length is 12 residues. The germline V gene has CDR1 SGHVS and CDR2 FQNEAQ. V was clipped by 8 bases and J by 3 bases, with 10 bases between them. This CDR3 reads CASQRAKETQYF. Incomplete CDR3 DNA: TGTGCCAGCCAGCGGGCCAAAGAGACC.

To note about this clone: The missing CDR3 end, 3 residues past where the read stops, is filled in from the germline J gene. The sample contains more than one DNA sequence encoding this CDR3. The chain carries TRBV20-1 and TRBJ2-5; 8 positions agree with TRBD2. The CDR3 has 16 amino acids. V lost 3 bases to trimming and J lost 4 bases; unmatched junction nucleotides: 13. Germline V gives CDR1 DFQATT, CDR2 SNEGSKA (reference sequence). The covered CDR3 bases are TGCAGTGCTAGTAGGCGGCGGGGGGACTTTGGAGAGACC. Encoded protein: CSASRRRGDFGET. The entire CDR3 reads CSASRRRGDFGETQYF.

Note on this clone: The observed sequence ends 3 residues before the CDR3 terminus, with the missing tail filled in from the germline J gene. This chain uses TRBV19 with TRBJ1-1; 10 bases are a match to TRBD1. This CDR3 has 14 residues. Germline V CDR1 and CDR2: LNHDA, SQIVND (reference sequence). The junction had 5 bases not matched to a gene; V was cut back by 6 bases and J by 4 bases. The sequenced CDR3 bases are TGTGCCAGTAGACCGACAGGGGGCACCACTGAA. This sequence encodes CASRPTGGTTE. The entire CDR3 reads CASRPTGGTTEAFF.

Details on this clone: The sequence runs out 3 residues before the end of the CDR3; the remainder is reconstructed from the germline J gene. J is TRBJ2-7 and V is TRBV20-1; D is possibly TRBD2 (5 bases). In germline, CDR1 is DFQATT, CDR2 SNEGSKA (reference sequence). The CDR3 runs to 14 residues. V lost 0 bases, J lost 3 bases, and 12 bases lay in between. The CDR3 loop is CSARDGRGNYEQYF. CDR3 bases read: TGCAGTGCTAGAGATGGACGGGGAAACTACGAG.

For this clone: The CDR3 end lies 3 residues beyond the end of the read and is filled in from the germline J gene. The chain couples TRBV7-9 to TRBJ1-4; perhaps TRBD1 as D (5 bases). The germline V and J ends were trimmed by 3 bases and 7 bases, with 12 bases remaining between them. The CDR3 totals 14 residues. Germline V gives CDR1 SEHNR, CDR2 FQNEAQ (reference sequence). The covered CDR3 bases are TGTGCCAGCAGCTTGGCAGGGAGTGTTGAAAAA. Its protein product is CASSLAGSVEK. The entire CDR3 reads CASSLAGSVEKLFF. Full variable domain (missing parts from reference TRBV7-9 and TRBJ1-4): DTGVSQNPRHKITKRGQNVTFRCDPISEHNRLYWYRQTLGQGPEFLTYFQNEAQLEKSRLLSDRFSAERPKGSFSTLEIQRTEQGDSAMYLCASSLAGSVEKLFFGSGTQLSVL.

The CDR3 spells CASHTGGSYNEQFF. CDR3 DNA (partial): TGTGCCTCACATACGGGGGGCTCCTACAATGAG. The J gene is TRBJ2-1, the V gene TRBV10-3; TRBD2 matches at 7 bases. The read falls 3 residues short of the CDR3 end, and the missing part is taken from the germline J gene. In germline, CDR1 is ENHRY, CDR2 SYGVKD. The trim removed 11 bases at V and 0 bases at J, leaving 7 bases unmatched. The CDR3 consists of 14 residues.

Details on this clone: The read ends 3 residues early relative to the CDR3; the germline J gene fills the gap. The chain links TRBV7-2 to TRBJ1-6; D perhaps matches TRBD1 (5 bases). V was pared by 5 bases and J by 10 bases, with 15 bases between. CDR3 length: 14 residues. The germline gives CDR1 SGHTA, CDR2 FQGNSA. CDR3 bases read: TGTGCCAGCAGCCCCCCTGGGGCCTCATCACCC. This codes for CASSPPGASSP. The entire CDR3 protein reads CASSPPGASSPLHF.

Partial CDR3 DNA: TGTGCCAGCAGTCTAGAGTACGATACG. Translated, it gives CASSLEYDT. The whole CDR3 is CASSLEYDTQYF. The V gene is TRBV28, the J gene TRBJ2-3; D gene unclear. Read data end 3 residues before the CDR3 end; the end is taken from the germline J gene. V was cut by 5 bases and J by 6 bases, with 9 bases left in between. Germline CDR1 reads MDHEN; CDR2 reads SYDVKM. This CDR3 is built from 12 residues.

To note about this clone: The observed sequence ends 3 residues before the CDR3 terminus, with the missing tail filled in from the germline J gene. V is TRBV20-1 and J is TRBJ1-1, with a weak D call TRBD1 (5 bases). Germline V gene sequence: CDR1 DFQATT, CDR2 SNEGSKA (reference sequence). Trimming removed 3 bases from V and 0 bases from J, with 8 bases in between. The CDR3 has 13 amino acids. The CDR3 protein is CSARDTLNTEAFF. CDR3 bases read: TGCAGTGCTAGGGACACCCTGAACACTGAA.

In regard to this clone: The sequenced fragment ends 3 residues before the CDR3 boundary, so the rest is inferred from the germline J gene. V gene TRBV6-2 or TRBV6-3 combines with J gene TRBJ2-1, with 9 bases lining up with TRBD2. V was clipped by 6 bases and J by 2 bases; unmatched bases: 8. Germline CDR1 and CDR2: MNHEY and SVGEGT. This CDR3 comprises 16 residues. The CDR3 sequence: CASSFTSGPPYNEQFF. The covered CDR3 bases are TGTGCCAGCAGCTTTACTAGCGGGCCCCCCTACAATGAG.